These T cell receptor beta chains were read from a single sample in a study of shared clonotypes between healthy human individuals. Produced via immunoSEQ multiplex PCR; TCRdb's table is partial and in-frame only. The table includes hundreds of thousands of clones, roughly four fifths detected once. Sequencing input: PBMCs. The origin of the receptors is a woman aged 40 to 55 in good health. Some clones in this sample may be carry-over from other donors' samples. The CDR3 runs from the conserved cysteine through the conserved F or W. Each record gives: CDR3 protein, V gene, J gene.

CDR3aa: CASSPPEDRGPRDQPQHF
v_gene: TRBV21-1
j_gene: TRBJ1-5

CDR3aa: CASSLETREGGKETQYF
v_gene: TRBV28
j_gene: TRBJ2-5

CDR3aa: CASSTSGLSNQPQHF
v_gene: TRBV7-8
j_gene: TRBJ1-5

CDR3aa: CAWIQGARNNSPLHF
v_gene: TRBV30
j_gene: TRBJ1-6

CDR3aa: CASYGLWNTEAFF
v_gene: TRBV19
j_gene: TRBJ1-1

CDR3aa: CATLNGRPCEQYF
v_gene: TRBV6-5
j_gene: -

CDR3aa: CASSLIAGAETQYF
v_gene: TRBV5-6
j_gene: TRBJ2-5

CDR3aa: CASSALAGGADTQYF
v_gene: TRBV18
j_gene: TRBJ2-3

CDR3aa: CSVALTGARYEQYF
v_gene: TRBV29-1
j_gene: TRBJ2-7

CDR3aa: CASSLASGTGTPYEQYF
v_gene: TRBV7-8
j_gene: TRBJ2-7

CDR3aa: CASSLDGTSGYNEQFF
v_gene: TRBV5-1
j_gene: TRBJ2-1

CDR3aa: CSARAEVPKNIQYF
v_gene: TRBV29-1
j_gene: TRBJ2-4

CDR3aa: CASRNPGQGWDTEAFF
v_gene: TRBV28
j_gene: TRBJ1-1

CDR3aa: CASSSGGSRTDTQYF
v_gene: TRBV28
j_gene: TRBJ2-3

CDR3aa: CAVTGTFSGNTIYF
v_gene: TRBV7-9
j_gene: TRBJ1-3

CDR3aa: CASRALPQETQYF
v_gene: TRBV27
j_gene: TRBJ2-5

CDR3aa: CATQKEGTEAFF
v_gene: TRBV10-3
j_gene: TRBJ1-1

CDR3aa: CASSLNLEPSGRGEQYF
v_gene: TRBV5-1
j_gene: TRBJ2-7

CDR3aa: CATSPRTSGGYNEQFF
v_gene: TRBV19
j_gene: TRBJ2-1

CDR3aa: CASRGLPGSYNEQFF
v_gene: TRBV27
j_gene: TRBJ2-1

CDR3aa: CASSLRGRTGLGYEQFF
v_gene: TRBV7-3
j_gene: TRBJ2-1

CDR3aa: CASSATLGQGHNEQFF
v_gene: TRBV6-1
j_gene: TRBJ2-1

CDR3aa: CASSSNQVTYEQYF
v_gene: TRBV5-1
j_gene: TRBJ2-7

CDR3aa: CASSLAGGLGDTQYF
v_gene: TRBV5-4
j_gene: TRBJ2-3

CDR3aa: CASSLAVSGIAGELFF
v_gene: TRBV7-8
j_gene: TRBJ2-2

CDR3aa: CASSRGQRPNTGELFF
v_gene: TRBV2
j_gene: TRBJ2-2

CDR3aa: CAWTGLLRGGELFF
v_gene: TRBV30
j_gene: TRBJ2-2

CDR3aa: CASSLDRNQPQHF
v_gene: TRBV18
j_gene: TRBJ1-5

CDR3aa: CASSESPDQPQHF
v_gene: TRBV10-2
j_gene: TRBJ1-5

CDR3aa: CSVNLGQGLGEAFF
v_gene: TRBV29-1
j_gene: TRBJ1-1

CDR3aa: CASSPPLAGELFF
v_gene: TRBV18
j_gene: TRBJ2-2

CDR3aa: CAISESRDARREQYF
v_gene: TRBV10-3
j_gene: TRBJ2-7

CDR3aa: CASSTDGEQYF
v_gene: TRBV2
j_gene: TRBJ2-7

CDR3aa: CASSLTTWTAEAFF
v_gene: TRBV5-1
j_gene: TRBJ1-1

CDR3aa: CASSAGTSGSSGQFF
v_gene: TRBV6-1
j_gene: TRBJ2-1

CDR3aa: CASSPGTPADGYTF
v_gene: TRBV6-1
j_gene: TRBJ1-2

CDR3aa: CASSLERETYNEQFF
v_gene: TRBV6-6
j_gene: TRBJ2-1

CDR3aa: CASSWTGQETQYF
v_gene: TRBV7-6
j_gene: TRBJ2-5

CDR3aa: CSGIGQRYNEQFF
v_gene: TRBV29-1
j_gene: TRBJ2-1

CDR3aa: CASSQGHRGLFEQYF
v_gene: TRBV14
j_gene: TRBJ2-7

CDR3aa: CAIGGLGSLAGELFF
v_gene: TRBV10-3
j_gene: TRBJ2-2

CDR3aa: CASSPGEALHYGYTF
v_gene: TRBV6-6
j_gene: TRBJ1-2

CDR3aa: CASSLTIRQEAYEQYF
v_gene: TRBV5-1
j_gene: TRBJ2-7

CDR3aa: CASSLVHADTQYF
v_gene: TRBV7-2
j_gene: TRBJ2-3

CDR3aa: CASRGTLNTEAFF
v_gene: TRBV19
j_gene: TRBJ1-1

CDR3aa: CASSILAGGPKEQYF
v_gene: TRBV19
j_gene: TRBJ2-7

CDR3aa: CASSPTPGQGGRRETQYF
v_gene: TRBV4-2
j_gene: TRBJ2-5

CDR3aa: CASSPPRGGNTIYF
v_gene: TRBV28
j_gene: TRBJ1-3

CDR3aa: CASSPTRETDTQYF
v_gene: TRBV18
j_gene: TRBJ2-3